Sequencing of this T cell receptor beta chain was carried out in a study of CD8+ T cells in alopecia areata (dated by TCRdb to 2016 to 2018). With respect to the entire study: Treated patients were enrolled in an open-label pilot trial of oral tofacitinib at 5 to 10 mg twice daily for moderate-to-severe alopecia areata. Disease severity in treated patients was measured with the SALT score, which quantifies the percentage of affected scalp surface area. High-throughput TCRbeta sequencing was used to examine T cell clonal expansion in alopecia areata in both the C3H/HeJ mouse model and human patients. Patients stayed on tofacitinib for 6 to 18 months and then had 6 months of follow-up off drug so that delayed response and recurrence could be assessed. Scalp tissue and sorted CD4+ and CD8+ peripheral blood T cells from patchy and totalis/universalis alopecia areata patients and from healthy controls were covered by human TCRbeta sequencing. TCRbeta CDR3 regions were amplified by immunoSEQ multiplex PCR with 35 Vbeta forward and 13 Jbeta reverse primers. Biopsies were taken from tofacitinib-treated patients at baseline and again at 4 and 24 weeks into treatment, and several of those patients also had a later scalp biopsy. Clonality in the scalp was compared among normal scalp (n=4), patchy alopecia areata scalp (n=8), and alopecia totalis/universalis scalp (n=8). The RNA source kit depended on sample type: the PAXgene miRNA kit for fixed scalp, the miRNeasy kit for PBMCs, and the RNeasy kit for mouse skin. General conclusions and limits of the study: Because the treated cohort was small and included a single nonresponder, larger studies are needed to assess links between baseline CD8+ expansion and response. Higher clonality and more expanded CD8+ clones were observed in lesional scalp than in normal scalp, particularly in alopecia totalis/universalis, a finding suggestive of antigenic drive. Compared with mice, TCR sequences shared between patients were less clear, possibly partly because of HLA diversity across the patient population. Unlike mouse skin, where gammadelta T cells dominate, normal human skin contains resident alphabeta T cells that get sequenced too, which complicates analysis of the scalp TCR repertoire. With tofacitinib, both scalp clonality and the number of expanded CD8+ clones among the top 100 scalp clones went down significantly. Many expanded lesional clones persisted in scalp and blood during tofacitinib treatment, which may partly explain relapse after stopping treatment.

There are 16 amino acids in the CDR3, from cysteine to phenylalanine inclusive. Only the CDR3 portion is preserved as DNA: 48 bases, with reading frame beginning at the first base. In the germline V gene (reference sequence), CDR1 corresponds to SEHNR and CDR2 to FQNEAQ. V loses 5 bases of germline sequence and J loses 0 bases, and the interval between the two ends is 16 bases. A remark on this clone: This receptor's antigen is unknown. No base quality values were provided; no much bigger clone lies one nucleotide off.

The time point label, as the study defines it: around 29 days on oral tofacitinib. Read against the paper, the sample's treatment or condition label means: oral pan-JAK inhibitor, 5-10 mg twice daily. Lesional scalp punch biopsies and peripheral blood were obtained from alopecia areata patients. PBMCs were separated by density centrifugation and stained for CD3, CD4 and CD8, after which CD4+ and CD8+ T cells were sorted on a FACSAria. The method behind the library was the immunoSEQ multiplex PCR assay. RNA was extracted from all samples and reverse transcribed into cDNA, which served as template for TCR sequencing. SuperScript III was used for first-strand cDNA synthesis, primed with a 2:1 mix of oligo-dT and random hexamers. A synthetic immune receptor repertoire was used to measure amplification bias, and any remaining bias was corrected computationally. As for the original processing: Raw reads were preprocessed to remove errors, and CDR3 was defined by IMGT conventions from the conserved cysteine to phenylalanine. Clonality was computed as 1 minus the Shannon entropy, with the entropy normalized by log2 of the number of productive unique TCRs. Scalp TCRbeta sequences were cross-referenced with sorted blood CD4 and CD8 repertoires so that the CD4 or CD8 identity of scalp clones could be inferred. TCRdb mirrors the immuneACCESS table, restricted to in-frame sequences. Some clones are absent from its copies; in checked studies, under half trace to an unresolved V gene, and the reason for the others is unknown. For V, J and clone size, that table is used; D and trimming come from the DNA. Within this sample are more than 110,000 clones, with 80% to 90% of them counted one time only. The ten largest make up around 25% of the sample.

The sequencing used CD8+ T cells sorted from blood, collected at week 4, from a patient treated with tofacitinib. The origin of this receptor is a human donor with alopecia areata. The rearranged chain carries TRBV7-9 and TRBJ1-1; there is no confident call for the D gene. In nucleotides, the sequence is TGTGCCAGCAGCCCCACCCTGGGCCAGTTGAACACTGAAGCTTTCTTT. It codes for CASSPTLGQLNTEAFF.